This record looks at one T cell receptor beta chain sequence and its context. Its antigen is as yet unknown. The data stem from a study of cytomegalovirus exposure and HLA in healthy donors. PCR involved 60 Vbeta and 13 Jbeta primers. Original methodology: A later analysis counted tens of millions of unique TCR beta chains, around 11 million shared. The data were produced by immunoSEQ multiplex PCR, yet TCRdb's version contains in-frame clones alone and is incomplete. The V and J calls and clone size are taken from that table; D and trimming were inferred from the DNA. The data show 200,000 or so clones, around 80% seen once. Study-wide results and limits: The study put under 200 TCR beta chains on its list as cytomegalovirus-associated. Most TCR sequences were seen very rarely across donors, but some public TCRs occurred in many. Looking again later, the authors saw that most CMV-associated TCR beta chains seemed HLA-restricted.

CDR3 size: 15 residues. The germline V and J ends were trimmed by 4 bases and 1 base, with 13 bases remaining between them. Germline V lookup: CDR1 SQVTM, CDR2 ANQGSEA. The chain uses TRBV29-1 and TRBJ2-2; tentative D call: TRBD2 (5 bases). The sequencing input was PBMCs. This sequence originates from a man aged 40-50 years in good health and CMV-seronegative. The CDR3 sequence: CSVVAGAGNTGELFF. The DNA for the CDR3 is TGCAGCGTTGTGGCGGGTGCGGGGAACACCGGGGAGCTGTTTTTT.